What follows describes a single T cell receptor (beta chain). This entry is derived from a study of cytomegalovirus exposure and HLA in healthy donors. The PCR contained 60 Vbeta and 13 Jbeta primers. Clones were read by immunoSEQ multiplex PCR, and TCRdb kept only the in-frame ones, dropping some. The sample lists under 90,000 clones, around 70% seen once, with more than 8% in the top ten. Trimming took off 1 base at V and 3 bases at J, with 6 bases between the two ends. Per the germline V gene, CDR1 is LGHNA and CDR2 is YNFKEQ. The CDR3 consists of 13 residues. The V call is TRBV4-2, the J call TRBJ1-1; D unclear. The sequence was collected from a woman aged 50 to 60 in good health and CMV-seropositive. The sequencing sample was made of PBMCs. CDR3 loop: CASSQAGHTEAFF. CDR3 nucleotide sequence: TGTGCCAGCAGCCAAGCAGGTCACACTGAAGCTTTCTTT.